This record looks at one T cell receptor (beta chain) sequence and its context. Its antigen is currently unknown. This record comes from a study of shared clonotypes between healthy human individuals. Broader study findings: Memory subsets had estimated richness that was generally smaller than that of naive subsets. Non-shared clonotypes had lower generation probabilities than those shared by all four donors.

Germline trimming cut 4 bases from V and 3 bases from J; bases unmatched to any gene: 5. The CDR3 loop spans 14 amino acids. Germline V gene lookup returns CDR1 SGHAT and CDR2 FQNNGV. The repertoire was sequenced with immunoSEQ multiplex PCR; TCRdb's copy has only in-frame clones and lacks some. The sample has approximately 710,000 clones, about 90% seen once. This TCR was recovered from a man aged 18 to 29 in good health. Some clones in this sample may be carry-over from other donors' samples. Sample: memory CD8+ T cells from PBMCs. Subset reported: CD45RO+ cells pooled with CCR7-negative TemRA cells. The V call is TRBV11-2, the J call TRBJ1-1; 7 positions agree with TRBD1. CDR3 loop: CASSSVGQYTEAFF. In DNA, the CDR3 is TGTGCCAGCAGCTCTGTGGGACAGTACACTGAAGCTTTCTTT.